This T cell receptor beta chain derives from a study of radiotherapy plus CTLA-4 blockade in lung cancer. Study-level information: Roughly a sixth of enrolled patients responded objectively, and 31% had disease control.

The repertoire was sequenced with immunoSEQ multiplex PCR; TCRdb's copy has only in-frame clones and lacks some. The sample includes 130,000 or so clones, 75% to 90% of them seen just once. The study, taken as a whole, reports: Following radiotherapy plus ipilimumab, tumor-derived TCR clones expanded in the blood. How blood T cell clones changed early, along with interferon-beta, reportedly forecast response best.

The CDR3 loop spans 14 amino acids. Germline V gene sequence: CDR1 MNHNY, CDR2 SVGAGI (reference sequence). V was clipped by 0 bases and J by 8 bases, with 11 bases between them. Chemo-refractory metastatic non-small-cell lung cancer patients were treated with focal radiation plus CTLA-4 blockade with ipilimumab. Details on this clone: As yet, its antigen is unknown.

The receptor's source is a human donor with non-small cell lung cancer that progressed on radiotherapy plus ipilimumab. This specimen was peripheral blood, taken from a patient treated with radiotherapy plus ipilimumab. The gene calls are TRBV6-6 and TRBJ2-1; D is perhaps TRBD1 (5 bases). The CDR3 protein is CASSYSAGFDEQFF. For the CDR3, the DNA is TGTGCCAGCAGTTACTCGGCAGGGTTCGATGAGCAGTTCTTC.